Sequencing of this T cell receptor (beta chain) was carried out in a study of OX40 agonist ivuxolimab in advanced cancers. Across the study: Two patients with cutaneous melanoma and one with hepatocellular carcinoma, three in total, showed partial responses.

This table comes from immunoSEQ multiplex PCR, and its TCRdb copy is limited to in-frame clones, with some not included. The sample has more than 100,000 clones; 90% are singletons. General study points: At 0.1 to 3.0 mg/kg, CD4+ and CD8+ blood T cells expanded clonally by week 6.

A remark on this clone: Its antigen is currently unknown.

The origin of this receptor is an adult with an advanced solid tumor such as melanoma, head and neck, liver or kidney cancer. The input for sequencing was CD4+ or CD8+ T cells sorted from blood, taken in a trial of the OX40 agonist ivuxolimab.

The CDR3 sequence is CASSQTVNTEAFF. The CDR3 region has the DNA TGTGCCAGTAGTCAGACAGTGAACACTGAAGCTTTCTTT. V gene TRBV19 combines with J gene TRBJ1-1; TRBD1 might be the D (5 bases). The length of the CDR3 is 13 residues. Trimming cost V 5 bases and J 0 bases, with 7 bases left between them. Per the germline V gene, CDR1 is LNHDA and CDR2 is SQIVND (reference sequence). The variable domain in full, completed from reference TRBV19 and TRBJ1-1, reads DGGITQSPKYLFRKEGQNVTLSCEQNLNHDAMYWYRQDPGQGLRLIYYSQIVNDFQKGDIAEGYSVSREKKESFPLTVTSAQKNPTAFYLCASSQTVNTEAFFGQGTRLTVV.